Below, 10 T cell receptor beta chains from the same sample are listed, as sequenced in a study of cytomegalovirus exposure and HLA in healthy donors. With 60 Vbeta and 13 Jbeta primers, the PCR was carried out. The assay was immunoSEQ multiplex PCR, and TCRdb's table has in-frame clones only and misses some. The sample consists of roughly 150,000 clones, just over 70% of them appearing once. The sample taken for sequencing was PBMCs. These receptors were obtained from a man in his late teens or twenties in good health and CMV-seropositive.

CDR3 amino acids: CASGGGGNTEAFF. CDR3 nucleotide sequence: TGTGCCAGCGGTGGGGGGGGGAACACTGAAGCTTTCTTT. The chain combines TRBV6-5 with TRBJ1-1, with TRBD1 as a possible D gene (5 bases). This CDR3 has 13 residues. The germline V gene encodes CDR1 MNHEY and CDR2 SVGAGI. V was trimmed by 8 bases and J by 1 base, leaving 11 bases between them.

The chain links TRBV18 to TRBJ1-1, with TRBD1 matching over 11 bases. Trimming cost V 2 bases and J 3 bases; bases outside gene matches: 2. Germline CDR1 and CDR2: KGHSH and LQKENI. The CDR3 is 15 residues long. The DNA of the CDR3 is TGTGCCAGCTCACCATCGGGACAGGGGGACACTGAAGCTTTCTTT. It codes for CASSPSGQGDTEAFF.

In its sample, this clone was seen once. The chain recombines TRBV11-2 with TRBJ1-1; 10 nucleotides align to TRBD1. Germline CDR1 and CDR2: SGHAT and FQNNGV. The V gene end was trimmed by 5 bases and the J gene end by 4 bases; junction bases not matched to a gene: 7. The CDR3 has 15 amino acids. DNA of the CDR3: TGTGCCAGCAGCCCGGGACAGGGGTCGAGCACTGAAGCTTTCTTT. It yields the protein CASSPGQGSSTEAFF. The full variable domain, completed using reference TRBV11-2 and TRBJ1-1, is EAGVAQSPRYKIIEKRQSVAFWCNPISGHATLYWYQQILGQGPKLLIQFQNNGVVDDSQLPKDRFSAERLKGVDSTLKIQPAKLEDSAVYLCASSPGQGSSTEAFFGQGTRLTVV.

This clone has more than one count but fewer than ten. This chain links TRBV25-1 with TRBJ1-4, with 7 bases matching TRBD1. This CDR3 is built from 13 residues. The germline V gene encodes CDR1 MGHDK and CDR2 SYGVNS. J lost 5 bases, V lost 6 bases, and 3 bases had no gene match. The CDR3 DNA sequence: TGTGCCAGCAGATCGACAGGGAATGAAAAACTGTTTTTT. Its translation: CASRSTGNEKLFF.

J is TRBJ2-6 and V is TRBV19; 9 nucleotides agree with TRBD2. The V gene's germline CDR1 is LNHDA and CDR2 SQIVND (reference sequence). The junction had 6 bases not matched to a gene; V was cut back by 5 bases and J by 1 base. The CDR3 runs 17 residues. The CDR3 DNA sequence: TGTGCCAGTAGTGTGTTAGCGGGAGCGTCTGGGGCCAACGTCCTGACTTTC. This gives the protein CASSVLAGASGANVLTF.

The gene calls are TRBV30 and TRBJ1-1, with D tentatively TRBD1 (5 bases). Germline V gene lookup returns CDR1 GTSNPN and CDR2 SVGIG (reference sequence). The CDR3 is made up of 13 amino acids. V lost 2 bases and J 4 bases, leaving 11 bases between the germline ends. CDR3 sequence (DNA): TGTGCCTGGAGTCAGGTCCAGGGCACTGAAGCTTTCTTT. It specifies CAWSQVQGTEAFF.

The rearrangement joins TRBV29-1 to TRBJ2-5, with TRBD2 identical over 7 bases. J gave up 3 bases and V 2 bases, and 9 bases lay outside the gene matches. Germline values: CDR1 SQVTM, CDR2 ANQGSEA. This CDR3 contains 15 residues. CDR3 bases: TGCAGCGTTGAATCTCGCGGGAGAAGAAAAGAGACCCAGTACTTC. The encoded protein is CSVESRGRRKETQYF. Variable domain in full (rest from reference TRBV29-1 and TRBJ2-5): SAVISQKPSRDICQRGTSLTIQCQVDSQVTMMFWYRQQPGQSLTLIATANQGSEATYESGFVIDKFPISRPNLTFSTLTVSNMSPEDSSIYLCSVESRGRRKETQYFGPGTRLLVL.

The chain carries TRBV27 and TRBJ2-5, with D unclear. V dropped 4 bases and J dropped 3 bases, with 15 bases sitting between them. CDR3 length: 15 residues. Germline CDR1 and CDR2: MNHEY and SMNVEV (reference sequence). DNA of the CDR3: TGTGCCAGCAGTTACGCGGCGAATTGGGAAGAGACCCAGTACTTC. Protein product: CASSYAANWEETQYF.

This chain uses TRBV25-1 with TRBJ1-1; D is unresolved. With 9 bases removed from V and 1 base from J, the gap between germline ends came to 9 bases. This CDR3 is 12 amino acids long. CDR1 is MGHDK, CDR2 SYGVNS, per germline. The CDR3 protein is CASRGQNTEAFF. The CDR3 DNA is TGTGCCAGTCGAGGCCAGAACACTGAAGCTTTCTTT.

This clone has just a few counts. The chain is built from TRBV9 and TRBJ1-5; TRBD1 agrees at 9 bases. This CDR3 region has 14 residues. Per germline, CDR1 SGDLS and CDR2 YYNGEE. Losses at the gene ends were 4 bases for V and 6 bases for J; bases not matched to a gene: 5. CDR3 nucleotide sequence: TGTGCCAGCAGCCCCACAGGGGGCGGTCAGCCCCAGCATTTT. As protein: CASSPTGGGQPQHF.